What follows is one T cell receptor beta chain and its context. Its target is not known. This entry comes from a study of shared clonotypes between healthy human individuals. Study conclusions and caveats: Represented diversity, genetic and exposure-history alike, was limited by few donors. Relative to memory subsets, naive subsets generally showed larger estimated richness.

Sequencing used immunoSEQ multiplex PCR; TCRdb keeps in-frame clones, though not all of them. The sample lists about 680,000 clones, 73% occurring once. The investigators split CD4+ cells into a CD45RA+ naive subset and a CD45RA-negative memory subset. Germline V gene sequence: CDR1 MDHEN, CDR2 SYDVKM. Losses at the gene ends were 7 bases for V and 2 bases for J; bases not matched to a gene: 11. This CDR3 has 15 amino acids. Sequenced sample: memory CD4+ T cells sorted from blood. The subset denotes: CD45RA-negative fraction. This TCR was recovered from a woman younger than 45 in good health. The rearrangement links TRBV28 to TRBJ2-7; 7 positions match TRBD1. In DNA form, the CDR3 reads TGTGCCAGCAAAGGCCGGGACAGTAAAACCTACGAGCAGTACTTC. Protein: CASKGRDSKTYEQYF.